Sequencing of this TCR beta chain was carried out in a study of blood T cell repertoires in COVID-19. The CDR3 runs 13 residues. V was trimmed by 3 bases and J by 6 bases, leaving 11 bases between them. Germline CDR1 reads LNHDA; CDR2 reads SQIVND (reference sequence). Libraries were prepared by immunoSEQ multiplex PCR; TCRdb keeps only in-frame clonotypes and omits some of them. The repertoire holds approximately 280,000 clones, with about 88% as singletons. The sample was peripheral blood. The sequence was collected from a human donor with COVID-19, enrolled during active disease. The donor label of this sample is uncertain. The chain couples TRBV19 to TRBJ1-2; D is possibly TRBD1 (5 bases). The DNA of the CDR3 is TGTGCCAGTAGTATCGGGGGATTGAATGGCTACACCTTC. Translation: CASSIGGLNGYTF.